The 21 T cell receptor beta chains listed next were all sequenced from one sample in a study of human T cells and chemical hapten exposure (dated by TCRdb to the early 2020s). Unfractionated whole blood was collected in Tempus Blood RNA tubes, and total RNA was extracted from that blood. Library preparation attached unique molecular identifiers to individual cDNA molecules for quantitative, reproducible TCR counting. The public reads were reanalyzed by TCRdb: fastp trimming at Q25, MiXCR alignment, in-frame beta chains only. Entries are consolidated by CDR3 protein sequence, retaining the most common genes and DNA. In this sample the table shows around 120,000 distinct CDR3 sequences, approximately 9.3% of which occur a single time. Just over 1.4% of the sample belongs to the ten largest clones. Sequencing used whole blood. The receptors were sampled from a human donor in good health. Some clones in this sample may be carry-over from other donors' samples. Donor details come from another sample of the same person, matched by shared clones.

This chain connects TRBV7-2 to TRBJ2-3; D gene ambiguous. Trimming took 5 bases from V and 0 from J, leaving 9 bases between them. Germline-derived CDR1 and CDR2 are SGHTA and FQGNSA. This CDR3 contains 14 residues. The CDR3, as DNA: TGTGCCAGCAGCCCCCCGGGCAGCACAGATACGCAGTATTTT. Protein sequence: CASSPPGSTDTQYF. The full variable domain, rest sourced from reference TRBV7-2 and TRBJ2-3, is GAGVSQSPSNKVTEKGKDVELRCDPISGHTALYWYRQSLGQGLEFLIYFQGNSAPDKSGLPSDRFSAERTGGSVSTLTIQRTQQEDSAVYLCASSPPGSTDTQYFGPGTRLTVL.

This clonotype has a handful of counts. This chain uses TRBV7-9 with TRBJ2-2; D call uncertain. The CDR3 length is 12 residues. Germline values: CDR1 SEHNR, CDR2 FQNEAQ (reference sequence). V was shortened by 5 bases and J by 11 bases, with 12 bases between the two germline ends. The CDR3 is CASSDWHPELFF. The CDR3 coding sequence is TGTGCCAGCAGCGACTGGCACCCCGAGCTGTTTTTT.

The chain joins TRBV5-4 to TRBJ1-1; a possible D gene is TRBD1 (5 bases). Germline assignment: CDR1 SGHNT and CDR2 YYREEE (reference sequence). The V gene lost 5 bases and the J gene lost 1 base, with 12 bases spanning the gap. The CDR3 spans 14 residues. CDR3 sequence: CASRRRGENTEAFF. In nucleotides, the CDR3 is TGTGCCAGCAGACGACGGGGGGAGAACACTGAAGCTTTCTTT.

This clonotype came up a few times. The chain joins TRBV6-5 to TRBJ1-1; D possibly corresponds to TRBD1 (5 bases). The CDR3 length is 14 residues. Germline V gives CDR1 MNHEY, CDR2 SVGAGI. Trimming pared 7 bases from V and 0 bases from J, leaving 12 bases between. In DNA, the CDR3 is TGTGCCAGCACTTCAGGGAGGCTGAACACTGAAGCTTTCTTT. It encodes CASTSGRLNTEAFF.

This clonotype was seen more than once but under ten times. The chain couples TRBV20-1 to TRBJ2-5; D might be TRBD2 (6 bases). The CDR3 totals 17 residues. V lost 0 bases and J 5 bases, leaving 22 bases between the germline ends. From germline, CDR1 is DFQATT and CDR2 SNEGSKA (reference sequence). The CDR3 nucleotides are TGCAGTGCTAGAGACCCACAAGCCGGGTCCCGGGGGGAGACCCAGTACTTC. Amino acid sequence: CSARDPQAGSRGETQYF.

This clonotype has ten or more counts. The gene calls are TRBV20-1 and TRBJ2-7; D is undetermined. This CDR3 region has 13 residues. Germline-derived CDR1 and CDR2 are DFQATT and SNEGSKA (reference sequence). V was shortened by 3 bases and J by 0 bases, with 9 bases between the two germline ends. CDR3 sequence: CSASELLSYEQYF. The CDR3 coding sequence is TGCAGTGCTAGCGAACTTCTCTCCTACGAGCAGTACTTC.

A word on this clonotype: A clone one base away is much larger, so this may be a read error. V usage is TRBV20-1 and J usage is TRBJ1-4; TRBD1 is a possible D gene (6 bases). Germline loops: CDR1 DFQATT, CDR2 SNEGSKA (reference sequence). The length of the CDR3 is 15 residues. V gave up 2 bases and J gave up 2 bases, with 12 bases separating them. The CDR3 DNA reads as TGCAGTGCTAGAAGGTCGGGGGCGACTAATGAAAAACTGTTTTTT. This codes for CSARRSGATNEKLFF.

There are many counts of this clonotype. The chain combines TRBV20-1 with TRBJ1-1, with no clear D. Per the germline V gene, CDR1 is DFQATT and CDR2 is SNEGSKA (reference sequence). CDR3 length: 14 residues. V lost 6 bases to trimming and J lost 5 bases, with 19 bases between them. CDR3 region: CSATMGGYATEAFF. The CDR3 DNA reads as TGCAGTGCCACGATGGGAGGGTACGCGACTGAAGCTTTCTTT.

This clonotype occurred many times. This chain links TRBV25-1 with TRBJ1-6; D may be TRBD1 (5 bases). CDR1 is MGHDK, CDR2 SYGVNS, per germline. The ends were cut back, 4 bases at V and 5 bases at J, with 9 bases in the middle. The CDR3 has 14 residues. DNA for the CDR3: TGTGCCAGCAGTGGCGACAGCAATAATTCACCCCTCCACTTT. It codes for CASSGDSNNSPLHF.

This clonotype was observed a few times. The CDR3, as DNA: TGTGCCAGCAGGAATGCGGGGACAGGGTCGGGCTCCTACGAGCAGTACTTC. It yields the protein CASRNAGTGSGSYEQYF. The V and J genes are TRBV7-3 and TRBJ2-7; TRBD1 matches at 9 bases. V lost 6 bases to trimming and J lost 0 bases; unmatched junction nucleotides: 12. Germline assignment: CDR1 SGHTA and CDR2 FQGTGA. The length of the CDR3 is 17 residues.

This clonotype was detected only a few times. The chain carries TRBV6-6 and TRBJ2-7; 8 nucleotides align to TRBD1. The V gene end was trimmed by 6 bases and the J gene end by 2 bases; junction bases not matched to a gene: 12. The CDR3 loop spans 16 amino acids. Germline CDR1 MNHNY, CDR2 SVGAGI (reference sequence). The CDR3 sequence is CASRPSGQGATYEQYF. The CDR3 region has the DNA TGTGCCAGCAGACCATCAGGACAGGGAGCTACCTACGAGCAGTACTTC.

The chain joins TRBV7-3 to TRBJ2-7, with D perhaps TRBD2 (7 bases). The CDR3 runs 16 residues. V lost 0 bases, J lost 1 base, and 13 bases lay in between. Per germline, CDR1 SGHTA and CDR2 FQGTGA. The CDR3 DNA follows: TGTGCCAGCAGCTTAACGTCGGCGGGGGCGTCCTACGAGCAGTACTTC. It encodes CASSLTSAGASYEQYF.

This clonotype was counted ten times or more. This chain connects TRBV6-2 or TRBV6-3 to TRBJ1-2; a possible D gene is TRBD1 (6 bases). Trimming removed 2 bases at V and 8 bases at J, with 18 bases between. Germline assignment: CDR1 MNHEY and CDR2 SVGEGT. The CDR3 is made up of 15 amino acids. The CDR3 coding sequence is TGTGCCAGCAGTTACGGTCCAGGGGTCGGGGACGGCTACACCTTC. This codes for CASSYGPGVGDGYTF.

This clonotype was counted a few times. The chain recombines TRBV18 with TRBJ2-1; 8 nucleotides agree with TRBD2. This CDR3 region has 16 residues. Germline values: CDR1 KGHSH, CDR2 LQKENI. V shed 5 bases, J shed 4 bases, and the junction held 10 bases outside the gene matches. This CDR3 reads CASSSTTGTRYNEQFF. The DNA of the CDR3 is TGTGCCAGCTCATCCACTACCGGGACTAGATACAATGAGCAGTTCTTC.

This clonotype was observed many times. The V and J genes are TRBV6-2 or TRBV6-3 and TRBJ2-5; possible D gene TRBD1, 6 bases. Trimming took off 8 bases at V and 2 bases at J, with 12 bases between the two ends. Germline CDR1 reads MNHEY; CDR2 reads SVGEGT. This CDR3 is built from 13 residues. CDR3 amino acids: CASGAGTQETQYF. In DNA, the CDR3 is TGTGCCAGCGGGGCAGGGACACAAGAGACCCAGTACTTC.

In its sample, this clonotype was seen many times. This chain connects TRBV4-3 to TRBJ1-5; TRBD1 matches 8 bases. Germline values: CDR1 LGHNA, CDR2 YSLEER. The ends lost 3 bases at V and 6 bases at J; junction bases unmatched: 10. CDR3 length: 16 amino acids. The CDR3 spells CASSQSRQGRGQPQHF. The CDR3, as DNA: TGCGCCAGCAGCCAGAGTAGACAGGGGAGGGGTCAGCCCCAGCATTTT.

CDR3 protein: CAIRETANTGELFF. CDR3 in DNA: TGTGCCATCAGGGAGACAGCGAACACCGGGGAGCTGTTTTTT. This chain joins TRBV10-3 and TRBJ2-2; tentative D call: TRBD1 (5 bases). The length of the CDR3 is 14 residues. Germline CDR1 and CDR2: ENHRY and SYGVKD. V was shortened by 6 bases and J by 0 bases, with 8 bases between the two germline ends.

This sequence joins TRBV27 and TRBJ2-7; D gene unclear. CDR3 length equals 13 residues. From germline, CDR1 is MNHEY and CDR2 SMNVEV (reference sequence). V was pared by 5 bases and J by 0 bases, with 8 bases between. The CDR3 is CASSERSSYEQYF. The DNA of the CDR3 is TGTGCCAGCAGTGAACGGAGCTCCTACGAGCAGTACTTC.

This clonotype was counted many times. The V and J genes are TRBV3-1 and TRBJ1-6, with 7 positions matching TRBD1. Unmatched junction bases numbered 1, after V lost 4 bases and J lost 7 bases. CDR3 size: 13 residues. From germline, CDR1 is LGHDT and CDR2 YNNKEL (reference sequence). This CDR3 is CASSRDSNSPLHF. Written as DNA, the CDR3 is TGTGCCAGCAGCCGGGACAGCAATTCACCCCTCCACTTT.

V usage is TRBV29-1 and J usage is TRBJ2-1; D unclear. Trimming left V 4 bases short and J 5 bases short, with 3 bases between. The CDR3 is made up of 10 amino acids. CDR1 and CDR2 from the germline V gene are SQVTM and ANQGSEA. The CDR3 DNA sequence: TGCAGCGTTGCCCACAATGAGCAGTTCTTC. Its protein is CSVAHNEQFF.

This clonotype has only a few counts. The rearrangement joins TRBV7-2 to TRBJ1-2; the D gene is possibly TRBD1 (5 bases). The CDR3 has 17 amino acids. Germline V gene lookup returns CDR1 SGHTA and CDR2 FQGNSA. V was clipped by 0 bases and J by 0 bases, with 14 bases between them. DNA of the CDR3: TGTGCCAGCAGCTTAGCTGGTGGGCAGGGCTCTAACTATGGCTACACCTTC. Residues: CASSLAGGQGSNYGYTF. The variable domain in full, with the rest retrieved from reference TRBV7-2 and TRBJ1-2, is GAGVSQSPSNKVTEKGKDVELRCDPISGHTALYWYRQSLGQGLEFLIYFQGNSAPDKSGLPSDRFSAERTGGSVSTLTIQRTQQEDSAVYLCASSLAGGQGSNYGYTFGSGTRLTVV.